What follows describes a single T cell receptor beta chain. Antigen: not known. Germline CDR1 and CDR2: SGDLS and YYNGEE. This CDR3 comprises 15 residues. Losses at the gene ends were 5 bases for V and 5 bases for J; bases not matched to a gene: 6. The data were taken from a study of CD8+CD57+ T cells in acquired aplastic anemia. Across the whole study: Sorted CD4+ and CD8+ cells gave a mean 3.2 ug DNA, range 0.2 to 27.4 ug.

Study-level findings and limits: The CD8+ Simpson's diversity of patients and controls was not significantly different.

Only patients with CD8+CD57+ cell expansion on flow cytometry were chosen for sequencing. Severe acquired aplastic anemia was the diagnosis recorded for all patients. Template material for TCR beta VDJ and CDR3 profiling consisted of genomic DNA. Each CDR3 protein is one row after TCRdb ran MiXCR on the reads. The table has about half a million distinct CDR3 sequences, about a third seen once. The chain is built from TRBV9 and TRBJ2-2; the match to TRBD2 covers 10 bases. The sequencing sample was made of sorted CD4+, CD8+, or CD8+CD57+ T cells (not recorded which) from PBMCs. The sequence was obtained from a human donor with aplastic anemia. The CDR3 reads CASSPTSGVTGELFF. The CDR3 nucleotides read TGTGCCAGCAGTCCTACTAGCGGGGTAACCGGGGAGCTGTTTTTT. Full variable domain (missing parts from reference TRBV9 and TRBJ2-2): DSGVTQTPKHLITATGQRVTLRCSPRSGDLSVYWYQQSLDQGLQFLIQYYNGEERAKGNILERFSAQQFPDLHSELNLSSLELGDSALYFCASSPTSGVTGELFFGEGSRLTVL.